The 17 T cell receptor beta chains reported below all come from one sample, sequenced in a study of blood T cell repertoires in COVID-19. Profiling relied on immunoSEQ multiplex PCR, and the TCRdb table lists in-frame clones only, not all of them. The sample includes 170,000 or so clones, less than 90% seen only once; the top ten take 11% to 15%. The sequenced sample was peripheral blood. All receptors come from a man in his late teens or twenties with active or convalescent COVID-19.

The rearrangement links TRBV6-1 to TRBJ2-5, with D maybe TRBD1 (5 bases). V was clipped by 1 base and J by 5 bases, with 8 bases between them. Per germline, CDR1 MNHNS and CDR2 SASEGT. The CDR3 has 13 residues. The CDR3 region is CASSEVRDETQYF. CDR3 nucleotides: TGTGCCAGCAGTGAAGTCAGGGATGAGACCCAGTACTTC.

This clone was detected many times. The chain has TRBV7-9 and TRBJ1-1; D is unclear. The CDR3 is made up of 13 amino acids. With 5 bases removed from V and 4 bases from J, the gap between germline ends came to 11 bases. Germline V CDR1 and CDR2: SEHNR, FQNEAQ (reference sequence). Written as DNA, the CDR3 is TGTGCCAGCAGCCCGGGAGGGATCACTGAAGCTTTCTTT. The encoded protein is CASSPGGITEAFF.

This sequence joins TRBV5-8 and TRBJ1-1; D not resolved. Germline loops: CDR1 SGHTS, CDR2 YDEGEE. V shed 6 bases and J shed 0 bases, with 18 bases lying between them. The CDR3 consists of 16 residues. CDR3 DNA sequence: TGTGCCAGCATGCGGCGGGCCCAGGAGATGAACACTGAAGCTTTCTTT. Translating gives CASMRRAQEMNTEAFF.

The rearrangement links TRBV5-1 to TRBJ1-1; tentative D call: TRBD1 (5 bases). Germline V gene lookup returns CDR1 SGHRS and CDR2 YFSETQ. V was clipped by 0 bases and J by 7 bases, with 10 bases between them. There are 13 residues in the CDR3. In nucleotides, the CDR3 is TGCGCCAGCAGCTTGGAGTTCCAGGGTGAAGCTTTCTTT. Encoded protein: CASSLEFQGEAFF.

V usage is TRBV5-4 and J usage is TRBJ2-5, with unresolved D. V was clipped by 4 bases and J by 5 bases, with 12 bases between them. The CDR3 totals 13 residues. Germline V gene sequence: CDR1 SGHNT, CDR2 YYREEE (reference sequence). CDR3 nucleotide sequence: TGTGCCAGCAGCGGGTCGGGTGCGGAGACCCAGTACTTC. Its protein is CASSGSGAETQYF.

The V call is TRBV24-1, the J call TRBJ1-4; 10 positions agree with TRBD1. After removal of 3 bases from V and 9 bases from J, the junction contained 6 bases not matched to a gene. Germline CDR1 and CDR2: KGHDR and SFDVKD. This CDR3 spans 15 amino acids. The CDR3 sequence: CATSDRRDRGKKLFF. CDR3 in DNA: TGTGCCACCAGTGATCGCCGGGACAGGGGTAAAAAACTGTTTTTT.

The chain is built from TRBV18 and TRBJ1-6; 7 positions agree with TRBD1. The germline V gene encodes CDR1 KGHSH and CDR2 LQKENI. V shed 5 bases and J 8 bases; nucleotides not matched to a gene: 6. CDR3 size: 14 residues. As DNA, the CDR3 is TGTGCCAGCTCAAAGGGGGCCTCTGATTCACCCCTCCACTTT. Its translation is CASSKGASDSPLHF. The full variable domain, in which reference TRBV18 and TRBJ1-6 provide the parts outside the CDR3, is NAGVMQNPRHLVRRRGQEARLRCSPMKGHSHVYWYRQLPEEGLKFMVYLQKENIIDESGMPKERFSAEFPKEGPSILRIQQVVRGDSAAYFCASSKGASDSPLHFGNGTRLTVT.

This clone was seen only a few times. Written as DNA, the CDR3 is TGTGCCAGCAGCTTGACAGGTCCGAACACTGAAGCTTTCTTT. Amino acids: CASSLTGPNTEAFF. The V gene is TRBV7-9, the J gene TRBJ1-1, with D possibly matching TRBD1 (6 bases). Germline CDR1 is SEHNR and CDR2 is FQNEAQ (reference sequence). The V end was cut by 3 bases, the J end by 1 base, with 9 bases between. The CDR3 sequence is 14 residues long. Looking up the rest from reference TRBV7-9 and TRBJ1-1 gives the full variable domain: DTGVSQNPRHKITKRGQNVTFRCDPISEHNRLYWYRQTLGQGPEFLTYFQNEAQLEKSRLLSDRFSAERPKGSFSTLEIQRTEQGDSAMYLCASSLTGPNTEAFFGQGTRLTVV.

The gene calls are TRBV7-9 and TRBJ1-1; D remains ambiguous. The V end was cut by 6 bases, the J end by 0 bases, with 17 bases between. CDR3 length equals 16 residues. The germline CDR1 and CDR2 sequences are SEHNR and FQNEAQ (reference sequence). The CDR3, as DNA: TGTGCCAGCAGTCCTGACTTTAACCTCATGAACACTGAAGCTTTCTTT. Encoded protein: CASSPDFNLMNTEAFF.

V usage is TRBV19 and J usage is TRBJ1-3, with a tentative D call TRBD1 (5 bases). With 6 bases removed from V and 0 bases from J, the gap between germline ends came to 15 bases. The CDR3 is 16 residues long. CDR1 and CDR2 from the germline V gene are LNHDA and SQIVND (reference sequence). The CDR3 sequence: CASRTRGLSSGNTIYF. The CDR3 DNA sequence: TGTGCCAGTAGGACAAGGGGTTTGAGCTCTGGAAACACCATATATTTT.

The chain's CDR3 is CAISESAGPSVQYF. The CDR3 nucleotides are TGTGCCATCAGTGAGTCGGCAGGGCCTAGTGTGCAGTATTTT. This chain connects TRBV10-3 to TRBJ2-3; D is perhaps TRBD1 (5 bases). Germline assignment: CDR1 ENHRY and CDR2 SYGVKD. V dropped 0 bases and J dropped 11 bases, with 15 bases sitting between them. The CDR3 consists of 14 residues.

The rearrangement joins TRBV4-1 to TRBJ2-5, with TRBD2 matching 12 bases. The CDR3 covers 16 residues. The V segment lost 4 bases and the J segment 3 bases; nucleotides outside the gene matches: 6. The V gene's germline CDR1 is MGHRA and CDR2 YSYEKL. CDR3 loop: CASSRGLAGGEETQYF. The CDR3 DNA reads TGCGCCAGCAGCCGGGGACTAGCGGGTGGAGAAGAGACCCAGTACTTC.

This sequence joins TRBV7-2 and TRBJ2-7, with D possibly TRBD1 on 5 matching bases. Germline V gene data show CDR1 as SGHTA and CDR2 as FQGNSA. Trimming took 1 base from V and 3 from J, leaving 10 bases between them. The CDR3 contains 14 residues. The DNA of the CDR3 is TGTGCCAGCAGCTTAGATCAGGGTCTCTACGAGCAGTACTTC. It specifies CASSLDQGLYEQYF. Using reference TRBV7-2 and TRBJ2-7 for the parts outside the CDR3, the full variable domain is GAGVSQSPSNKVTEKGKDVELRCDPISGHTALYWYRQSLGQGLEFLIYFQGNSAPDKSGLPSDRFSAERTGGSVSTLTIQRTQQEDSAVYLCASSLDQGLYEQYFGPGTRLTVT.

The chain links TRBV28 to TRBJ1-2, with unresolved D. This CDR3 contains 15 residues. The germline V gene encodes CDR1 MDHEN and CDR2 SYDVKM. V gave up 1 base and J gave up 0 bases, with 9 bases separating them. CDR3: CASSLLAASNYGYTF. Written as DNA, the CDR3 is TGTGCCAGCAGTTTATTGGCCGCCTCTAACTATGGCTACACCTTC.

The rearrangement uses TRBV11-2 and TRBJ1-2; 9 nucleotides match TRBD1. The V segment lost 5 bases and the J segment 10 bases; nucleotides outside the gene matches: 8. There are 13 residues in the CDR3. Germline CDR1 is SGHAT and CDR2 is FQNNGV. CDR3 in amino acids: CASSPMTGGIYTF. The CDR3 DNA reads as TGTGCCAGCAGCCCGATGACAGGGGGAATCTACACCTTC.

V usage is TRBV3-1 (or the pseudogene TRBV3-2) and J usage is TRBJ1-3; no firm D call. This CDR3 has 15 amino acids. The ends were cut back, 5 bases at V and 4 bases at J, with 15 bases in the middle. Per germline, CDR1 LGHDT and CDR2 YNNKEL (reference sequence). The CDR3 DNA is TGTGCCAGCAGCTCCATATCAGCGCTGGGAAACACCATATATTTT. This codes for CASSSISALGNTIYF.

This clone was found a few times. This chain links TRBV10-1 with TRBJ1-1, with D maybe TRBD1 (6 bases). The CDR3 covers 15 residues. Germline V gene lookup returns CDR1 WNHNN and CDR2 SYGVQD (reference sequence). Deletions cut 2 bases from V and 3 bases from J, with 13 bases between. The CDR3 DNA reads as TGCGCCAGCAGTGAGATGTCAGGGGATGACACTGAAGCTTTCTTT. It codes for CASSEMSGDDTEAFF.